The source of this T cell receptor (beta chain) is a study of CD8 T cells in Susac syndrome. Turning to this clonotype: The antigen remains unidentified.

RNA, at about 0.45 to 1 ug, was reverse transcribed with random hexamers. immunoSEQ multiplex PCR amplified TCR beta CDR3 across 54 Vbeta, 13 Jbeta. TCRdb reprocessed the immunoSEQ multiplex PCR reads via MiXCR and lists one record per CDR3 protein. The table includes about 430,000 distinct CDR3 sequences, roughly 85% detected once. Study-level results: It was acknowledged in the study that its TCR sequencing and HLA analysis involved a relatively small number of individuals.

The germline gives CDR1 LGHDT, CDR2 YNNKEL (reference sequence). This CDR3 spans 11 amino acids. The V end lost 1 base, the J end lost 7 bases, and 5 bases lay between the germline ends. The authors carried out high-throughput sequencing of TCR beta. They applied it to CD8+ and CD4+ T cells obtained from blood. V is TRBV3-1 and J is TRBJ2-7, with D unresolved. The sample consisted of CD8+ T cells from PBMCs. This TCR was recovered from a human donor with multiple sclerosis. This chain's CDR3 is CASSQAQEQYF. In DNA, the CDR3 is TGTGCCAGCAGCCAAGCACAGGAGCAGTACTTC.